One and the same sample provided the 5 T cell receptor beta chains below, sequenced in a study of vaccination effects on CD4 cells after COVID-19. No antigen is known for these receptors. Produced via immunoSEQ multiplex PCR; TCRdb's table is partial and in-frame only. The table records 55,000 to 70,000 clones, roughly 76% of them present only once. ViraFEST assay sequencing came after antigen-specific CD4+ T cells were expanded with viral peptide pools. It was after approximately 11 days of culture that CD4+ T cells were isolated. The cohort was immunized with two doses of either the BNT162b2 or mRNA-1273 vaccine. Here the sequenced sample was CD4+ T cells from PBMCs cultured with HCoV-OC43 spike peptides, taken after COVID-19 vaccination. The sample's subset: HCoV-OC43 spike overlapping peptide pool stimulation. Receptors originate from a human donor who received a COVID-19 vaccine.

The V gene is TRBV5-5, the J gene TRBJ2-1; unclear D gene. The CDR3 runs 18 residues. The germline V gene has CDR1 SGHKS and CDR2 YYEKEE (reference sequence). The ends were cut back, 0 bases at V and 0 bases at J, with 16 bases in the middle. The CDR3 loop is CASSLEGSARSSYNEQFF. DNA for the CDR3: TGTGCCAGCAGCTTGGAAGGGTCCGCCAGGAGCTCCTACAATGAGCAGTTCTTC. Based on the CDR3 plus reference TRBV5-5 and TRBJ2-1, the full variable domain is DAGVTQSPTHLIKTRGQQVTLRCSPISGHKSVSWYQQVLGQGPQFIFQYYEKEERGRGNFPDRFSARQFPNYSSELNVNALLLGDSALYLCASSLEGSARSSYNEQFFGPGTRLTVL.

This rearrangement joins TRBV15 to TRBJ2-5; perhaps TRBD2 as D (5 bases). V shed 0 bases and J shed 5 bases, with 7 bases lying between them. CDR3 size: 13 residues. Germline CDR1 reads LNHNV; CDR2 reads YYDKDF (reference sequence). In nucleotides, the CDR3 is TGTGCCACCAGCAGAGATCGCGGGGAGACCCAGTACTTC. Protein: CATSRDRGETQYF.

This chain uses TRBV6-1 with TRBJ2-7, with 7 bases matching TRBD1. The CDR3 totals 14 residues. Trimming cost V 1 base and J 6 bases; bases outside gene matches: 6. Germline CDR1 reads MNHNS; CDR2 reads SASEGT. CDR3 region: CASSEGDRVGEQYV. CDR3 sequence (DNA): TGTGCCAGCAGTGAAGGAGACAGGGTGGGCGAGCAGTACGTC.

The rearrangement links TRBV27 to TRBJ2-2; tentatively, D is TRBD2 (7 bases). The CDR3 contains 14 residues. CDR1 is MNHEY, CDR2 SMNVEV, per germline (reference sequence). Trimming took off 4 bases at V and 4 bases at J, with 10 bases between the two ends. CDR3 nucleotides: TGTGCCAGCAGTTCGGGGGGCATCACCGGGGAGCTGTTTTTT. The encoded protein is CASSSGGITGELFF.

The chain combines TRBV29-1 with TRBJ2-3, with D tentatively TRBD1 (5 bases). Germline V gene data show CDR1 as SQVTM and CDR2 as ANQGSEA. V lost 4 bases, J lost 3 bases, and 14 bases lay in between. The CDR3 is made up of 14 amino acids. The CDR3 DNA is TGCAGCGTTGTTCGGACATCACGGACAGATACGCAGTATTTT. Its translation: CSVVRTSRTDTQYF.